This note documents a single T cell receptor (beta chain) sequence. The antigen is undetermined. The sample belongs to a study of vaccination effects on CD4 cells after COVID-19. Culturing for about 9 days preceded CD4+ T cell isolation. None of the vaccinated had previously contracted SARS-CoV-2, and their nucleocapsid antibodies tested negative. Germline V gives CDR1 KGHSH, CDR2 LQKENI. The CDR3 length is 16 residues. With 3 bases clipped from V and 4 bases from J, the junction kept 7 bases outside the gene matches. Some clones are missing from TCRdb's copy, which holds only in-frame ones; the method was immunoSEQ multiplex PCR. Of around 56,000 clones in the sample, 60% to 85% were seen once.

The sequence was collected from a human donor who received a COVID-19 vaccine. V and J are TRBV18 and TRBJ2-5, with 11 bases aligning to TRBD1. Source: CD4+ T cells from PBMCs cultured without peptide, taken before COVID-19 vaccination. DNA of the CDR3: TGTGCCAGCTCACCCCGGTTGGGACAGGGGGTAGAGACCCAGTACTTC. Encoded protein: CASSPRLGQGVETQYF.